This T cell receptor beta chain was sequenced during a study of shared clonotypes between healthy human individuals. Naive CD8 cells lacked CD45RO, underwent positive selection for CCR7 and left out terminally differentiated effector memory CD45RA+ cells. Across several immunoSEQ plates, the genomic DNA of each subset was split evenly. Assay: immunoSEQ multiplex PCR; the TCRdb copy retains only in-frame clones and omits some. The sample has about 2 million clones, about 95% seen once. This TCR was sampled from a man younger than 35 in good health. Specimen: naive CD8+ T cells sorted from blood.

In nucleotides, the CDR3 is TGTGCCAGCAGTGAACGTTGGGCGGATATTAATTCACCCCTCCACTTT. Translated: CASSERWADINSPLHF. The chain carries TRBV25-1 and TRBJ1-6, with D uncertain. The CDR3 covers 16 residues. The germline V gene encodes CDR1 MGHDK and CDR2 SYGVNS. V lost 2 bases, J lost 6 bases, and 14 bases lay in between.